This record covers a single T cell receptor beta chain. Original analysis: Reference gene primer amplification gave nucleated cell count estimates. TCRdb keeps only in-frame clones here, not all; method: immunoSEQ multiplex PCR. V, J and clone size are those of that table, while D and trimming were read from the DNA. The profile covers approximately 100,000 clones, with over 75% appearing a single time and more than 9% taken by the ten largest. This specimen belongs to a study of blood T cell repertoires in COVID-19. Overall study context: Donors in the United States, Italy and Spain gave samples during acute or convalescent COVID-19. T cells, B-cell-depleted T cells, or PBMCs supplied cDNA or gDNA.

The length of the CDR3 is 13 residues. V shed 0 bases and J shed 1 base, with 7 bases lying between them. Germline V CDR1 and CDR2: GTSNPN, SVGIG (reference sequence). This receptor was taken from a woman in her thirties with acute or convalescent COVID-19. The sequenced sample was peripheral blood. The chain links TRBV30 to TRBJ2-7; no clear D. CDR3 region: CAWSVGRSYEQYF. CDR3 DNA: TGTGCCTGGAGTGTTGGCAGATCCTACGAGCAGTACTTC.